The 9 T cell receptor beta chains presented below share a single source sample, sequenced in a study of T cells in Graves' hyperthyroidism and ophthalmopathy. RNA transcripts provided the source from which TCR beta CDR3 regions were amplified. A set of HTBI primers served as the primers for a first-round RT-PCR of the TCR CDR3. TCRdb reprocessed the multiplex PCR reads with MiXCR, giving one entry per CDR3 protein. The table records 150,000 or so distinct CDR3 sequences, around 20% of them present only once. The source material was blood. These receptors came from a woman aged 50 to 65 with Graves' hyperthyroidism that later progressed to Graves' ophthalmopathy.

This clonotype has a count of ten or more. The chain uses TRBV29-1 and TRBJ1-5; 7 bases align to TRBD1. The CDR3 has 16 amino acids. Germline CDR1 is SQVTM and CDR2 is ANQGSEA. Germline trimming cut 5 bases from V and 2 bases from J; bases unmatched to any gene: 12. CDR3: CSVKGDSAQGNQPQHF. In nucleotides, the CDR3 is TGCAGCGTTAAGGGGGACAGCGCCCAAGGCAATCAGCCCCAGCATTTT. Supplemented by reference TRBV29-1 and TRBJ1-5, the full variable domain reads SAVISQKPSRDICQRGTSLTIQCQVDSQVTMMFWYRQQPGQSLTLIATANQGSEATYESGFVIDKFPISRPNLTFSTLTVSNMSPEDSSIYLCSVKGDSAQGNQPQHFGDGTRLSIL.

As to this clonotype: A read error may be the cause here, since a much bigger clone is one base away. This chain joins TRBV28 and TRBJ1-1, with unresolved D. With 7 bases removed from V and 10 bases from J, the gap between germline ends came to 13 bases. The CDR3 has 11 amino acids. Germline V gives CDR1 MDHEN, CDR2 SYDVKM. The CDR3 sequence is CASTREGRAFF. The CDR3 DNA is TGTGCCAGCACCCGAGAAGGGAGAGCTTTCTTT.

The chain has TRBV7-2 and TRBJ2-3; 14 bases match TRBD2. This CDR3 is 18 amino acids long. J lost 6 bases, V lost 3 bases, and 11 bases had no gene match. Germline values: CDR1 SGHTA, CDR2 FQGNSA. The CDR3 nucleotides are TGTGCCAGCAGCTTCTCAGGGGGACTAGCGGGAGCGGGGGATACGCAGTATTTT. Amino acids: CASSFSGGLAGAGDTQYF.

The rearrangement uses TRBV5-1 and TRBJ2-3; possibly TRBD1 for D (5 bases). CDR3 length: 15 residues. V was cut by 1 base and J by 6 bases, with 15 bases left in between. Germline V CDR1 and CDR2: SGHRS, YFSETQ. CDR3 nucleotides: TGCGCCAGCAGCTTGATTGGAACGTCAGGGGATACGCAGTATTTT. It yields the protein CASSLIGTSGDTQYF.

This clonotype has ten or more counts. The V call is TRBV2, the J call TRBJ2-1; D is undetermined. V shed 2 bases and J shed 2 bases, with 10 bases lying between them. From germline, CDR1 is SNHLY and CDR2 FYNNEI. The CDR3 has 15 amino acids. The chain's CDR3 is CASSELVGAYNEQFF. The CDR3 DNA follows: TGTGCCAGCAGTGAACTAGTAGGAGCCTACAATGAGCAGTTCTTC. Full variable domain (missing parts from reference TRBV2 and TRBJ2-1): EPEVTQTPSHQVTQMGQEVILRCVPISNHLYFYWYRQILGQKVEFLVSFYNNEISEKSEIFDDQFSVERPDGSNFTLKIRSTKLEDSAMYFCASSELVGAYNEQFFGPGTRLTVL.

The chain links TRBV28 to TRBJ2-1, with 8 positions matching TRBD2. Trimming cost V 5 bases and J 5 bases; bases outside gene matches: 17. Germline CDR1 and CDR2: MDHEN and SYDVKM. The CDR3 extends over 18 amino acids. CDR3: CASSETGREPLNNNEQFF. CDR3 bases: TGTGCCAGCAGTGAAACCGGGAGGGAACCCTTAAACAACAATGAGCAGTTCTTC. Filled out from reference TRBV28 and TRBJ2-1, the complete variable domain reads DVKVTQSSRYLVKRTGEKVFLECVQDMDHENMFWYRQDPGLGLRLIYFSYDVKMKEKGDIPEGYSVSREKKERFSLILESASTNQTSMYLCASSETGREPLNNNEQFFGPGTRLTVL.

This clonotype was counted many times. CDR3 DNA sequence: TGTGCCAGCGGAACAATCTACGAGCAGTACTTC. This sequence encodes CASGTIYEQYF. This chain uses TRBV3-1 with TRBJ2-7, with D unresolved. From germline, CDR1 is LGHDT and CDR2 YNNKEL (reference sequence). This CDR3 is 11 amino acids long. V was cut by 8 bases and J by 3 bases, with 8 bases left in between.

V usage is TRBV27 and J usage is TRBJ2-3; D not certain. The CDR3 spans 14 residues. V was cut by 6 bases and J by 2 bases, with 12 bases left in between. The germline V gene encodes CDR1 MNHEY and CDR2 SMNVEV (reference sequence). The CDR3: CASRRTGPTDTQYF. CDR3 sequence (DNA): TGTGCCAGCAGGCGGACCGGCCCCACAGATACGCAGTATTTT.

This clonotype has a handful of counts. Here the CDR3 DNA reads TGTGCCAGCAGTGCGACCGGACAGCCGAACACTGAAGCTTTCTTT. It is translated as CASSATGQPNTEAFF. The rearrangement uses TRBV6-1 and TRBJ1-1, with D perhaps TRBD1 (6 bases). Trimming removed 4 bases from V and 1 base from J, with 13 bases in between. CDR1 and CDR2 from the germline V gene are MNHNS and SASEGT. There are 15 residues in the CDR3.